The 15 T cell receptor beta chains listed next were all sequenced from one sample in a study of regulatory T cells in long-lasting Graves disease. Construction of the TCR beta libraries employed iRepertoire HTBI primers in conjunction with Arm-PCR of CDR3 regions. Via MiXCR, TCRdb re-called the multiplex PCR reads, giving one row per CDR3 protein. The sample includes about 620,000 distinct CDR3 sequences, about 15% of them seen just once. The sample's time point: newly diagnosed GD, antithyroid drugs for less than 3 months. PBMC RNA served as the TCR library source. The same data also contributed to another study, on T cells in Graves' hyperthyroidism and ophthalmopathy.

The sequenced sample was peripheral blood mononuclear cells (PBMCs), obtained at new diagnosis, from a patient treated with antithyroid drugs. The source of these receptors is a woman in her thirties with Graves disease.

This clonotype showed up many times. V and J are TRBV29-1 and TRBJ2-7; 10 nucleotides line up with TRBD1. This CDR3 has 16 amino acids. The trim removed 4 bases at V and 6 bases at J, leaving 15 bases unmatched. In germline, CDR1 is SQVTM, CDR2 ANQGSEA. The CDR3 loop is CSVGAFRTGGFIEQYF. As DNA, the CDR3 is TGCAGCGTTGGGGCGTTTCGGACAGGGGGGTTCATCGAGCAGTACTTC.

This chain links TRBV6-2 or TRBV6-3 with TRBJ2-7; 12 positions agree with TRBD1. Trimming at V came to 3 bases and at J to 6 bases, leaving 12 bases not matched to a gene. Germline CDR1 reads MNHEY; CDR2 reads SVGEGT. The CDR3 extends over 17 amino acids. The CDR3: CASSYGDRGRVVSEQYF. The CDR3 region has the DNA TGTGCCAGCAGTTATGGGGACAGGGGGCGCGTGGTCTCCGAGCAGTACTTC.

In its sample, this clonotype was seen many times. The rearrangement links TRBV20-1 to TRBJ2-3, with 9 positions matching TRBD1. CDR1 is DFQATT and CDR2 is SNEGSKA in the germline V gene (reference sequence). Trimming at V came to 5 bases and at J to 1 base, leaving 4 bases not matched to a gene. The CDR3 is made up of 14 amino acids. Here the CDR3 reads CSAERTGGTDTQYF. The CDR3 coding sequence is TGCAGTGCTGAGAGGACAGGGGGCACAGATACGCAGTATTTT.

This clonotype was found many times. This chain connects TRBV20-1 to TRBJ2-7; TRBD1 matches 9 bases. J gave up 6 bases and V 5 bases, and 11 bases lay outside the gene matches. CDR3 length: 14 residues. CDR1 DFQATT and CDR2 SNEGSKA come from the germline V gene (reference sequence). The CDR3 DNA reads TGCAGTGCTGGACCACAGGGGGCTCTTCGCGAGCAGTACTTC. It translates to CSAGPQGALREQYF.

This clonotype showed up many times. CDR3 nucleotide sequence: TGTGCCATCAGTTCCCGTGAAGATACGCAGTATTTT. This codes for CAISSREDTQYF. The chain carries TRBV10-3 and TRBJ2-3, with no clear D. The length of the CDR3 is 12 residues. Germline V gives CDR1 ENHRY, CDR2 SYGVKD. Trimming pared 5 bases from V and 5 bases from J, leaving 8 bases between.

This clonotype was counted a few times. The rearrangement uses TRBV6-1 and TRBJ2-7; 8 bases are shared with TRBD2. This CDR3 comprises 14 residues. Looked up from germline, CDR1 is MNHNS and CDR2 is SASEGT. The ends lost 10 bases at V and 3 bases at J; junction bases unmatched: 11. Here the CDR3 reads CATQPRGLGYEQYF. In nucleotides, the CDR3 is TGTGCCACTCAGCCCAGGGGACTAGGCTACGAGCAGTACTTC.

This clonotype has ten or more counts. The DNA of the CDR3 is TGTGCCAGCAGTTATCCTACTAGCGGGAGTAGGGGGGAGCTGTTTTTT. Translating gives CASSYPTSGSRGELFF. The chain links TRBV6-5 to TRBJ2-2; TRBD2 agrees at 11 bases. The V gene's germline CDR1 is MNHEY and CDR2 SVGAGI. The CDR3 covers 16 residues. Trimming at V came to 3 bases and at J to 8 bases, leaving 8 bases not matched to a gene.

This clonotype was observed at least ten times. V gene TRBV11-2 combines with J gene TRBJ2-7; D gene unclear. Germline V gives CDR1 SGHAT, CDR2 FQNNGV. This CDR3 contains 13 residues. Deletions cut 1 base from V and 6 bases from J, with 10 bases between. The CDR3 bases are TGTGCCAGCAGCTTAGGGTCCCCTAGCGAGCAGTACTTC. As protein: CASSLGSPSEQYF.

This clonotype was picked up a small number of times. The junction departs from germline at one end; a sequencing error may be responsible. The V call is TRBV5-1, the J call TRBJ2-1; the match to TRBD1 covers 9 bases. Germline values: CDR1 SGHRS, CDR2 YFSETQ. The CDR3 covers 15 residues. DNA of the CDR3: TGCGCCGGCAGCCAGACAGGGGGATCCTACAATGAGCAGTTCTTC. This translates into CAGSQTGGSYNEQFF.

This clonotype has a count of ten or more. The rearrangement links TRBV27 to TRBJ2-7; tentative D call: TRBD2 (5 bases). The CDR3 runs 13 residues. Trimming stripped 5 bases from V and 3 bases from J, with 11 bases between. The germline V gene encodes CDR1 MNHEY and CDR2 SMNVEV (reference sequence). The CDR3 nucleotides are TGTGCCAGCAGTCTAGCCCGGAGCTACGAGCAGTACTTC. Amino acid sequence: CASSLARSYEQYF.

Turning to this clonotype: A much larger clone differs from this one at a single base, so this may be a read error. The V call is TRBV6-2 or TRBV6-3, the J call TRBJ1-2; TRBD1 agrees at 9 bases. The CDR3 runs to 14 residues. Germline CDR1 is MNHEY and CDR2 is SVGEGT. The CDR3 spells CASSYTGGDYGHTF. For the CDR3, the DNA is TGTGCCAGCAGTTACACAGGGGGCGACTATGGCCACACCTTC.

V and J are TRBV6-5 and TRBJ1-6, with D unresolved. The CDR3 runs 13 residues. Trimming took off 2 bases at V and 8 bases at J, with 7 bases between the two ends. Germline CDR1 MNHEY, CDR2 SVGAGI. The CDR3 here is CASSYRTDSPLHF. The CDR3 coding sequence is TGTGCCAGCAGTTACCGGACGGATTCACCCCTCCACTTT.

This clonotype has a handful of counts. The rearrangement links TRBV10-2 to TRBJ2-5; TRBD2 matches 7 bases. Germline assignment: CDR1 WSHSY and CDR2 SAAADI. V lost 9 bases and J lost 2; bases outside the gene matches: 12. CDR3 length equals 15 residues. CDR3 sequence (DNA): TGCGCCAGTAGTTACCGGGACTATGGGCAAGAGACCCAGTACTTC. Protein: CASSYRDYGQETQYF.

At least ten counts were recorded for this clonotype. This CDR3 reads CASSSGGEAFF. CDR3 sequence (DNA): TGTGCCAGCAGCTCAGGGGGTGAAGCTTTCTTT. The gene calls are TRBV11-1 and TRBJ1-1, with TRBD1 matching over 7 bases. CDR1 SGHAT and CDR2 FQDESV come from the germline V gene (reference sequence). The CDR3 covers 11 residues. The V and J ends lost 4 bases and 7 bases, in that order; junction bases with no gene match: 0.

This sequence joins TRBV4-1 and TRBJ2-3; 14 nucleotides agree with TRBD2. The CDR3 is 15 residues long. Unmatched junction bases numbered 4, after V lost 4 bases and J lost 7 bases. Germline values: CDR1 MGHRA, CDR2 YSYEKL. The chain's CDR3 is CASSPGLAGVYTQYF. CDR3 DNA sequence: TGCGCCAGCAGCCCGGGACTAGCGGGAGTTTATACGCAGTATTTT.